This TCR beta chain was sequenced in a study of T cell changes during pregnancy in multiple sclerosis. Using immunoSEQ multiplex PCR, the repertoire was profiled, and TCRdb retains in-frame clones only, with some absent. The sample holds about 97,000 clones; more than 85% are singletons and the top ten take about 3.4%. Trimming left V 1 base short and J 7 bases short, with 5 bases between. This CDR3 has 12 residues. Germline assignment: CDR1 SEHNR and CDR2 FQNEAQ (reference sequence). Here the sequenced sample was peripheral blood, taken in the second trimester of pregnancy. The sequence derives from a female donor with multiple sclerosis, enrolled in a pregnancy study. The chain employs TRBV7-9 and TRBJ2-1; D is ambiguous. The CDR3 bases are TGTGCCAGCAGCTTAGGCGCGAATGAGCAGTTCTTC. Translating it yields CASSLGANEQFF. Using reference TRBV7-9 and TRBJ2-1 for the parts outside the CDR3, the full variable domain is DTGVSQNPRHKITKRGQNVTFRCDPISEHNRLYWYRQTLGQGPEFLTYFQNEAQLEKSRLLSDRFSAERPKGSFSTLEIQRTEQGDSAMYLCASSLGANEQFFGPGTRLTVL.